The source of this T cell receptor (beta chain) is a study of memory CD4+ T cells and cytomegalovirus serostatus. Study results and limitations: CD4+ memory repertoires contained about 40% of the roughly 160 reported CMV TCRbeta sequences.

With respect to this clone: Antigen unknown.

The sort gate was single viable CD3+CD4+CD8-CD45RO+ cells for memory CD4+ T cells. Serostatus was set by detecting CMV pp150, pp28, p38, p52 IgG. After thawing, CD4+ T cells were positively selected. Generated by immunoSEQ multiplex PCR, the TCRdb table keeps only in-frame clones and is missing some. The table records 35,000 to 50,000 clones, 79% of them present only once. Trimming stripped 0 bases from V and 3 bases from J, with 9 bases between. The CDR3 consists of 15 residues. Per germline, CDR1 SGHRS and CDR2 YFSETQ. Sample: memory CD4+ T cells from blood. This sequence joins TRBV5-1 and TRBJ2-2; tentative D call: TRBD1 (6 bases). The source of this sequence is an adult in good health and CMV-seronegative. CDR3 loop: CASSLAGQHTGELFF. In DNA form, the CDR3 reads TGCGCCAGCAGCTTGGCAGGACAGCACACCGGGGAGCTGTTTTTT.